These T cell receptor beta chains were read from a single sample in a study of OX40 agonist ivuxolimab in advanced cancers. Using immunoSEQ multiplex PCR, the repertoire was profiled, and TCRdb retains in-frame clones only, with some absent. Of more than 25,000 clones in the sample, 74% were seen once. The specimen was CD4+ or CD8+ T cells sorted from blood, collected in a trial of the OX40 agonist ivuxolimab. Every receptor here comes from an adult with an advanced solid tumor such as melanoma, head and neck, liver or kidney cancer. Both conserved end residues are part of each CDR3. The D gene is left open where the match is weak. The size field is filled for only some rows; it gives once, few, many or a size class.

once	NA	TRBJ2-2	TRBV6-4	CASSDSSYAGELFF	TGTGCCAGCAGTGACTCTAGTTACGCCGGGGAGCTGTTTTTT
NA	NA	TRBJ2-1	TRBV18	CASSQHRLPSNEQFF	TGTGCCAGCTCACAACATAGGTTACCTTCCAATGAGCAGTTCTTC
NA	NA	TRBJ2-1	TRBV11-2	CASSLGINEQFF	TGTGCCAGCAGCTTAGGAATTAATGAGCAGTTCTTC
NA	NA	TRBJ2-2	TRBV5-1	CASSLGRVSTGELFF	TGCGCCAGCAGCTTGGGGAGGGTGAGCACCGGGGAGCTGTTTTTT
NA	NA	TRBJ1-1	TRBV28	CASSLVMSTEAFF	TGTGCCAGCAGTTTAGTTATGTCGACTGAAGCTTTCTTT
NA	TRBD1	TRBJ2-2	TRBV28	CASSRTGGAGELFF	TGTGCCAGCAGCCGGACAGGGGGCGCCGGGGAGCTGTTTTTT
NA	NA	TRBJ1-1	TRBV10-3	CATHAGTTNTEAFF	TGTGCCACCCACGCCGGGACGACGAACACTGAAGCTTTCTTT
NA	NA	TRBJ1-2	TRBV6-5	CASSQTRNYGYTF	TGTGCCAGCAGCCAGACCCGGAACTATGGCTACACCTTC
few	TRBD1	TRBJ1-2	TRBV5-1	CASSLEGTGVGYTF	TGCGCCAGCAGCTTGGAGGGGACAGGGGTTGGCTACACCTTC
NA	NA	TRBJ2-2	TRBV10-3	CAIRQETGELFF	TGTGCCATCAGACAGGAAACCGGGGAGCTGTTTTTT
few	NA	TRBJ2-4	TRBV5-8	CASSLVTLAKNIQYF	TGTGCCAGCAGCTTGGTTACTTTAGCCAAAAACATTCAGTACTTC